This T cell receptor beta chain emerged from a study of blood T cell repertoires in COVID-19. As for the study in general: COVID-19 samples collected from the United States, Italy and Spain covered acute and convalescent phases. T cells, B-cell-depleted T cells, or PBMCs provided the cDNA or gDNA that served as material.

Germline CDR1 and CDR2: LGHNA and YNFKEQ. The CDR3 totals 11 residues. V shed 4 bases and J shed 7 bases, with 7 bases lying between them. In the source study's methods: Reference gene primer amplification gave nucleated cell count estimates. Clones were sequenced by immunoSEQ multiplex PCR, and TCRdb holds only the in-frame ones, with some missing. That table supplies the V and J calls and clone size; D and trimming were determined from the DNA. The table lists more than 250,000 clones, roughly 84% of them singletons, with 1% in the top ten. The receptor was derived from a man between 50 and 59 years old with active or convalescent COVID-19. What was sequenced was peripheral blood. This rearrangement joins TRBV4-2 to TRBJ2-5; D not resolved. CDR3 loop: CASSRESTQYF. CDR3 bases: TGTGCCAGCAGCCGTGAGTCGACCCAGTACTTC.